This entry lists 28 T cell receptor beta chains sequenced from one sample in a study of blood T cell repertoires in COVID-19. Repertoires were generated with immunoSEQ multiplex PCR, while TCRdb's copy carries only in-frame clones and drops some. The sample lists approximately 210,000 clones, around 90% occurring once. Sequencing used PBMCs or T cells enriched from blood (not recorded which). All receptors come from a woman aged 18-29 years who had recovered from COVID-19.

This chain connects TRBV19 to TRBJ1-4; no clear D. The V gene's germline CDR1 is LNHDA and CDR2 SQIVND (reference sequence). The V end was cut by 3 bases, the J end by 7 bases, with 15 bases between. The CDR3 spans 15 residues. The DNA for the CDR3 is TGTGCCAGTAGTATCTTCGGCCCACGCGGTGAAAAACTGTTTTTT. It yields the protein CASSIFGPRGEKLFF. The whole variable domain, remainder taken from reference TRBV19 and TRBJ1-4, is DGGITQSPKYLFRKEGQNVTLSCEQNLNHDAMYWYRQDPGQGLRLIYYSQIVNDFQKGDIAEGYSVSREKKESFPLTVTSAQKNPTAFYLCASSIFGPRGEKLFFGSGTQLSVL.

The gene calls are TRBV7-9 and TRBJ1-2, with 10 positions matching TRBD1. Germline CDR1 reads SEHNR; CDR2 reads FQNEAQ (reference sequence). Trimming took 4 bases from V and 7 from J; bases not matched to a gene: 6. The CDR3 has 14 amino acids. CDR3 loop: CASSSRQGAGGYTF. In DNA form, the CDR3 reads TGTGCCAGCAGCTCAAGACAGGGGGCCGGTGGCTACACCTTC.

The chain joins TRBV10-3 to TRBJ1-2; D uncertain. The V end was cut by 6 bases, the J end by 5 bases, with 16 bases between. The CDR3 loop spans 14 amino acids. Germline V gene sequence: CDR1 ENHRY, CDR2 SYGVKD. The CDR3 loop reads CAIRLNPRLYGYTF. The CDR3 DNA reads as TGTGCCATCAGACTGAACCCTCGACTATATGGCTACACCTTC.

V is TRBV5-1 and J is TRBJ2-5, with a weak D call TRBD2 (6 bases). The V end lost 1 base, the J end lost 1 base, and 11 bases lay between the germline ends. The CDR3 is made up of 15 amino acids. The germline gives CDR1 SGHRS, CDR2 YFSETQ. As DNA, the CDR3 is TGCGCCAGCAGCTTGTTAGGAGGGCCCCAAGAGACCCAGTACTTC. As protein: CASSLLGGPQETQYF.

The J gene is TRBJ2-7, the V gene TRBV2; 9 bases match TRBD1. The germline gives CDR1 SNHLY, CDR2 FYNNEI. The J segment lost 6 bases and the V segment lost 3 bases, leaving 9 bases of the junction unmatched. There are 15 residues in the CDR3. CDR3 region: CASSDAGTGSAEQYF. In DNA form, the CDR3 reads TGTGCCAGCAGTGACGCCGGGACAGGGTCCGCCGAGCAGTACTTC.

In this sample, this clone turned up once. The chain links TRBV12-3 or TRBV12-4 to TRBJ1-1; no clear D. This CDR3 comprises 12 residues. V was pared by 6 bases and J by 4 bases, with 9 bases between. The CDR3 DNA sequence: TGTGCCAGCAGCCTCGGGTTCACTGAAGCTTTCTTT. Its translation is CASSLGFTEAFF.

The chain combines TRBV29-1 with TRBJ1-4; no definite D call. CDR1 is SQVTM and CDR2 is ANQGSEA in the germline V gene. V lost 6 bases and J 7 bases, leaving 9 bases between the germline ends. The CDR3 extends over 11 amino acids. CDR3 sequence: CSVLRGEKLFF. CDR3 nucleotide sequence: TGCAGCGTACTTCGGGGTGAAAAACTGTTTTTT.

This chain joins TRBV11-1 and TRBJ2-1; 9 positions match TRBD2. Trimming at V came to 4 bases and at J to 10 bases, leaving 14 bases not matched to a gene. This CDR3 has 16 amino acids. Germline V gene lookup returns CDR1 SGHAT and CDR2 FQDESV (reference sequence). This CDR3 reads CASSSSWAGGPREQFF. The CDR3 DNA is TGTGCCAGCAGCTCCTCTTGGGCGGGGGGGCCTCGCGAGCAGTTCTTC.

CDR3 region: CASSFEAEKAEAFF. CDR3 coding DNA: TGTGCCAGCAGTTTCGAGGCAGAAAAAGCTGAAGCTTTCTTT. This chain connects TRBV28 to TRBJ1-1; D not resolved. The germline gives CDR1 MDHEN, CDR2 SYDVKM. Deletions cut 3 bases from V and 6 bases from J, with 14 bases between. CDR3 length: 14 residues.

This chain connects TRBV7-9 to TRBJ1-5; 7 bases are shared with TRBD1. Trimming removed 4 bases from V and 0 bases from J; junction bases left unmatched: 6. Germline CDR1 reads SEHNR; CDR2 reads FQNEAQ (reference sequence). This CDR3 has 16 residues. CDR3 loop: CASSSSGTASNQPQHF. In nucleotides, the CDR3 is TGTGCCAGCAGCTCCTCCGGGACAGCTAGCAATCAGCCCCAGCATTTT.

This clone was recorded a few times. V is TRBV12-3 or TRBV12-4 and J is TRBJ1-3; tentative D call: TRBD1 (6 bases). V was trimmed by 3 bases and J by 4 bases, leaving 7 bases between them. CDR3 length: 13 residues. CDR3 sequence reads: CASSFGQGNTIYF. The CDR3 bases are TGTGCCAGCAGTTTCGGACAGGGAAACACCATATATTTT.

The J gene is TRBJ2-1, the V gene TRBV4-1, with 9 bases identical to TRBD2. The CDR3 is made up of 15 amino acids. The junction had 3 bases not matched to a gene; V was cut back by 4 bases and J by 2 bases. CDR1 is MGHRA, CDR2 YSYEKL, per germline. For the CDR3, the DNA is TGCGCCAGCAGCCTTCTAGCGGGGCCCTACAATGAGCAGTTCTTC. The encoded protein is CASSLLAGPYNEQFF.

This clone was seen a single time. The chain combines TRBV5-1 with TRBJ1-1; D may be TRBD1 (6 bases). V dropped 3 bases and J dropped 5 bases, with 17 bases sitting between them. CDR1 is SGHRS and CDR2 is YFSETQ in the germline V gene. The CDR3 has 15 amino acids. The CDR3 DNA follows: TGCGCCAGCAGCTACTTTTGGGGACAAGGGACTGAAGCTTTCTTT. Its protein is CASSYFWGQGTEAFF. Filled out from reference TRBV5-1 and TRBJ1-1, the complete variable domain reads KAGVTQTPRYLIKTRGQQVTLSCSPISGHRSVSWYQQTPGQGLQFLFEYFSETQRNKGNFPGRFSGRQFSNSRSEMNVSTLELGDSALYLCASSYFWGQGTEAFFGQGTRLTVV.

This chain joins TRBV5-1 and TRBJ2-2, with D possibly TRBD2 on 6 matching bases. Deletions cut 4 bases from V and 8 bases from J, with 15 bases between. Germline CDR1 SGHRS, CDR2 YFSETQ. The CDR3 covers 14 residues. The CDR3 sequence is CASSGGTAGGELFF. The CDR3 region has the DNA TGCGCCAGCAGCGGAGGGACGGCGGGTGGGGAGCTGTTTTTT.

The rearrangement uses TRBV27 and TRBJ1-1; D gene uncertain. In germline, CDR1 is MNHEY, CDR2 SMNVEV (reference sequence). The CDR3 spans 15 residues. The germline V and J ends were trimmed by 4 bases and 1 base, with 13 bases remaining between them. CDR3 protein: CASSSTRARNTEAFF. CDR3 coding DNA: TGTGCCAGCAGTTCTACGCGGGCCCGGAACACTGAAGCTTTCTTT.

The chain combines TRBV5-1 with TRBJ2-3; TRBD2 agrees at 8 bases. The V gene's germline CDR1 is SGHRS and CDR2 YFSETQ. This CDR3 has 18 residues. Losses at the gene ends were 0 bases for V and 3 bases for J; bases not matched to a gene: 12. CDR3 bases: TGCGCCAGCAGCTTGGATGTACCGGGGGGGCAGAGTACAGATACGCAGTATTTT. Its protein is CASSLDVPGGQSTDTQYF.

In DNA, the CDR3 is TGTGCCAGCAGCCATTCGGCAGGGGGCGGCTATGGCTACACCTTC. Translation gives CASSHSAGGGYGYTF. This chain uses TRBV7-9 with TRBJ1-2, with 8 bases matching TRBD1. V lost 5 bases and J lost 4; bases outside the gene matches: 9. CDR1 and CDR2 from the germline V gene are SEHNR and FQNEAQ (reference sequence). The CDR3 is made up of 15 amino acids.

V usage is TRBV28 and J usage is TRBJ2-5, with D possibly TRBD1 on 5 matching bases. Looked up from germline, CDR1 is MDHEN and CDR2 is SYDVKM. Trimming took off 1 base at V and 7 bases at J, with 13 bases between the two ends. The CDR3 runs to 14 residues. CDR3 in amino acids: CASSLSAQRGTQYF. For the CDR3, the DNA is TGTGCCAGCAGTTTATCCGCCCAAAGGGGGACCCAGTACTTC.

This chain joins TRBV30 and TRBJ1-2; D is unresolved. The V and J ends lost 6 bases and 2 bases respectively, with 7 bases between them. This CDR3 is 11 amino acids long. CDR1 GTSNPN and CDR2 SVGIG come from the germline V gene (reference sequence). Here the CDR3 reads CACLRNYGYTF. In DNA, the CDR3 is TGTGCCTGTCTACGGAACTATGGCTACACCTTC.

The rearrangement uses TRBV30 and TRBJ1-2; D remains ambiguous. This CDR3 is 13 amino acids long. V was clipped by 0 bases and J by 1 base, with 6 bases between them. The V gene's germline CDR1 is GTSNPN and CDR2 SVGIG (reference sequence). This chain's CDR3 is CAWSVIHNYGYTF. CDR3 nucleotide sequence: TGTGCCTGGAGTGTAATCCATAACTATGGCTACACCTTC. Supplemented by reference TRBV30 and TRBJ1-2, the full variable domain reads SQTIHQWPATLVQPVGSPLSLECTVEGTSNPNLYWYRQAAGRGLQLLFYSVGIGQISSEVPQNLSASRPQDRQFILSSKKLLLSDSGFYLCAWSVIHNYGYTFGSGTRLTVV.

V usage is TRBV3-1 (or the pseudogene TRBV3-2) and J usage is TRBJ2-4, with D perhaps matching TRBD2 (5 bases). V dropped 0 bases and J dropped 6 bases, with 12 bases sitting between them. CDR1 LGHDT and CDR2 YNNKEL come from the germline V gene (reference sequence). The CDR3 totals 15 residues. The CDR3 loop reads CASSQDTGMGNIQYF. CDR3 nucleotides: TGTGCCAGCAGCCAAGATACGGGGATGGGAAACATTCAGTACTTC.

The V and J genes are TRBV6-1 and TRBJ2-2; D not resolved. This CDR3 comprises 14 residues. V gave up 1 base and J gave up 1 base, with 4 bases separating them. CDR1 is MNHNS, CDR2 SASEGT, per germline. DNA for the CDR3: TGTGCCAGCAGTGAAGGCGGGAACACCGGGGAGCTGTTTTTT. Amino acid sequence: CASSEGGNTGELFF.

The chain recombines TRBV28 with TRBJ2-5, with D possibly TRBD2 on 6 matching bases. This CDR3 is built from 14 residues. V lost 7 bases to trimming and J lost 10 bases, with 22 bases between them. Germline CDR1 reads MDHEN; CDR2 reads SYDVKM. DNA for the CDR3: TGTGCCAGCACCGTTGCGGGGCGCGGTAGGATCCAGTACTTC. Translated: CASTVAGRGRIQYF.

This sequence joins TRBV9 and TRBJ1-1, with D perhaps matching TRBD1 (6 bases). The CDR3 has 13 residues. Trimming shortened V by 4 bases and J by 5 bases, and 12 bases separated the two germline ends. CDR1 is SGDLS, CDR2 YYNGEE, per germline. The CDR3: CASSQGGWTEAFF. Here the CDR3 DNA reads TGTGCCAGCAGCCAAGGGGGTTGGACTGAAGCTTTCTTT.

The rearrangement links TRBV24-1 to TRBJ2-1; 12 nucleotides agree with TRBD1. The CDR3 runs to 18 residues. Germline V CDR1 and CDR2: KGHDR, SFDVKD. The junction had 13 bases not matched to a gene; V was cut back by 4 bases and J by 7 bases. CDR3 coding DNA: TGTGCCACCAGTGACCCTAAGGTGGGACAGGGGGCGATGAATGAGCAGTTCTTC. Translating it yields CATSDPKVGQGAMNEQFF.

The chain combines TRBV5-4 with TRBJ2-7; D is possibly TRBD1 (5 bases). CDR3 size: 12 residues. Trimming cost V 2 bases and J 6 bases, with 9 bases left between them. CDR1 SGHNT and CDR2 YYREEE come from the germline V gene (reference sequence). The CDR3 spells CASSFVDSEQYF. CDR3 DNA: TGTGCCAGCAGCTTCGTAGACAGCGAGCAGTACTTC.

The V and J genes are TRBV28 and TRBJ1-2, with D perhaps matching TRBD1 (5 bases). The CDR3 totals 14 residues. Trimming cost V 2 bases and J 3 bases, with 10 bases left between them. The germline V gene encodes CDR1 MDHEN and CDR2 SYDVKM. CDR3 sequence: CASSLRFRDYGYTF. For the CDR3, the DNA is TGTGCCAGCAGTTTAAGGTTCAGGGACTATGGCTACACCTTC.

This chain connects TRBV29-1 to TRBJ2-5; D might be TRBD1 (5 bases). CDR3 length equals 13 residues. CDR1 and CDR2 from the germline V gene are SQVTM and ANQGSEA. V dropped 3 bases and J dropped 4 bases, with 12 bases sitting between them. The CDR3 here is CSVEAPGRETQYF. The CDR3 DNA follows: TGCAGCGTTGAGGCGCCAGGGCGAGAGACCCAGTACTTC.